This entry features one T cell receptor (beta chain) sequence. Per the germline V gene, CDR1 is SGHTA and CDR2 is FQGTGA. The CDR3 consists of 16 residues. The V gene lost 5 bases and the J gene lost 5 bases, with 22 bases spanning the gap. Spiking of synthetic TCR analog templates was performed in each PCR. Clones were sequenced by immunoSEQ multiplex PCR, and TCRdb holds only the in-frame ones, with some missing. The sample shows about 45,000 clones, nearly 90% of them seen only once. This sample stems from a study of PD-L1 blockade in urothelial cancer. For the study at large: Patients previously received 0 to 3 chemotherapy regimens. Peripheral blood specimens exhibited a median yield of around 150,000 T cells.

Documented time point: pretreatment peripheral blood. The chain links TRBV7-3 to TRBJ2-7, with D perhaps matching TRBD2 (7 bases). Source: PBMCs, taken around atezolizumab (anti-PD-L1) treatment. The receptor was derived from a donor aged 40 or older with urothelial cancer. DNA of the CDR3: TGTGCCAGCAGCCGAGGGGGGAGGGGTTCTACCAACGAGCAGTACTTC. This codes for CASSRGGRGSTNEQYF.